This T cell receptor (beta chain) originates from a study of CD8 T cells in Susac syndrome. The CDR3 has 16 residues. V lost 3 bases and J 5 bases, leaving 16 bases between the germline ends. From germline, CDR1 is MNHEY and CDR2 SMNVEV (reference sequence). An amount of RNA that ranged from about 0.45 to 1 ug was reverse transcribed with random hexamers. TCRdb re-analysed the immunoSEQ multiplex PCR reads in MiXCR, keeping a single row per CDR3 protein. This sample has 250,000 to 300,000 distinct CDR3 sequences; 89% occur once, and the top ten carry under 0.2%. The J gene is TRBJ2-2, the V gene TRBV27, with D perhaps TRBD2 (6 bases). This receptor was taken from a human donor with multiple sclerosis. Source material: CD8+ T cells from PBMCs. CDR3 DNA sequence: TGTGCCAGCAGTTTCGGATGGAGGGTCGGGACCGGGGAGCTGTTTTTT. It encodes CASSFGWRVGTGELFF.